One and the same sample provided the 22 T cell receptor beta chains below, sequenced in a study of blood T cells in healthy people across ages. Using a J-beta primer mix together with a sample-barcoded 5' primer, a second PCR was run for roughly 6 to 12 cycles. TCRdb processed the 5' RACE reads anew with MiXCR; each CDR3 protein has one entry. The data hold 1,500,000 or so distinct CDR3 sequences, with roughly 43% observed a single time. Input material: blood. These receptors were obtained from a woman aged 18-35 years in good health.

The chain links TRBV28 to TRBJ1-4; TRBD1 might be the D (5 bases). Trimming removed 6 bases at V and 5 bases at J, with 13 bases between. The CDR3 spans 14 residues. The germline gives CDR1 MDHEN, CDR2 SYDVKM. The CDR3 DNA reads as TGTGCCAGCAGCCGGGGACGGCCGAATGAAAAACTGTTTTTT. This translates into CASSRGRPNEKLFF. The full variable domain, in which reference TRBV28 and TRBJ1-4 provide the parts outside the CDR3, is DVKVTQSSRYLVKRTGEKVFLECVQDMDHENMFWYRQDPGLGLRLIYFSYDVKMKEKGDIPEGYSVSREKKERFSLILESASTNQTSMYLCASSRGRPNEKLFFGSGTQLSVL.

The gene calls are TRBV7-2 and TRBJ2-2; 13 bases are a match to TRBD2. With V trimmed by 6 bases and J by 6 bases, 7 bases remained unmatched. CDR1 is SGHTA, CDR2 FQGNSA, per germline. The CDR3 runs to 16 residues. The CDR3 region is CASREPGLAGSGELFF. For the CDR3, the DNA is TGTGCCAGCAGGGAGCCGGGACTAGCGGGGTCCGGGGAGCTGTTTTTT.

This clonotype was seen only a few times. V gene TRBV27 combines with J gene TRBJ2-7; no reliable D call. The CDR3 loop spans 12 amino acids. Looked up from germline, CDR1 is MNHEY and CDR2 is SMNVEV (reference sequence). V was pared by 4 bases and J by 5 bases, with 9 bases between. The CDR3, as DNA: TGTGCCAGCAGTTCACCCCCCGACGAGCAGTACTTC. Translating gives CASSSPPDEQYF.

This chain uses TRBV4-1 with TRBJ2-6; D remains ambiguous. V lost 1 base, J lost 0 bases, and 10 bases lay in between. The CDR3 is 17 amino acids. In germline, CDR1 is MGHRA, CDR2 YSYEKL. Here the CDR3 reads CASSQGYKSSGANVLTF. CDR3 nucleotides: TGCGCCAGCAGCCAAGGGTATAAGAGCTCTGGGGCCAACGTCCTGACTTTC.

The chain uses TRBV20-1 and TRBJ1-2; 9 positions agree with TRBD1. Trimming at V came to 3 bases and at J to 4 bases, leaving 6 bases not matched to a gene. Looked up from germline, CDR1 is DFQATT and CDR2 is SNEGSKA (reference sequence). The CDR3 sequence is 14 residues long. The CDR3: CSARGDRERYGYTF. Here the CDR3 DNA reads TGCAGTGCTAGGGGGGACAGGGAGCGCTATGGCTACACCTTC.

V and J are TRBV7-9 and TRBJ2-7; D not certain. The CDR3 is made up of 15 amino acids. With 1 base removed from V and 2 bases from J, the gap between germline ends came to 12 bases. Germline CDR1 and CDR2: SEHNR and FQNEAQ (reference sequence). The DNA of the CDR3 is TGTGCCAGCAGCTTAGTGCAGCAGGCCGCCTACGAGCAGTACTTC. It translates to CASSLVQQAAYEQYF. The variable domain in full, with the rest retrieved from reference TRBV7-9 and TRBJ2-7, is DTGVSQNPRHKITKRGQNVTFRCDPISEHNRLYWYRQTLGQGPEFLTYFQNEAQLEKSRLLSDRFSAERPKGSFSTLEIQRTEQGDSAMYLCASSLVQQAAYEQYFGPGTRLTVT.

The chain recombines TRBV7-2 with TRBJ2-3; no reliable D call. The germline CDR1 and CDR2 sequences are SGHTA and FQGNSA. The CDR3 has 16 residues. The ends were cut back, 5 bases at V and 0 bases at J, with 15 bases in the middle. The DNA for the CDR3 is TGTGCCAGCAGCCAGCCCCCACAAACTAGCACAGATACGCAGTATTTT. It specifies CASSQPPQTSTDTQYF.

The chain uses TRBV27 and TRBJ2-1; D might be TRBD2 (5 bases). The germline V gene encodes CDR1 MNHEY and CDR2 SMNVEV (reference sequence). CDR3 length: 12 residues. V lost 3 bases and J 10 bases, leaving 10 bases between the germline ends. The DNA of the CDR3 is TGTGCCAGCAGTTTCGGGGAGCAAGAGCAGTTCTTC. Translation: CASSFGEQEQFF.

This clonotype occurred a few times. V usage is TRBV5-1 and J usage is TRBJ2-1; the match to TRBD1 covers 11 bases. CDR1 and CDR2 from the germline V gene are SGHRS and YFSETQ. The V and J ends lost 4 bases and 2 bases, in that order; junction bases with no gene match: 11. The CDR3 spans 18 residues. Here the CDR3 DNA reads TGCGCCAGCAGCGTGGGGGGACAGGGGGTTCCCGCCTACAATGAGCAGTTCTTC. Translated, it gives CASSVGGQGVPAYNEQFF.

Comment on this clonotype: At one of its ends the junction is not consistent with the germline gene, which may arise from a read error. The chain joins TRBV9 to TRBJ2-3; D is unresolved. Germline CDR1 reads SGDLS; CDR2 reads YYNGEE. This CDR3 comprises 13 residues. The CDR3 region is CASSVGNTDTRYF. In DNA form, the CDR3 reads TGTGCCAGCAGCGTGGGGAACACAGATACGCGGTATTTT.

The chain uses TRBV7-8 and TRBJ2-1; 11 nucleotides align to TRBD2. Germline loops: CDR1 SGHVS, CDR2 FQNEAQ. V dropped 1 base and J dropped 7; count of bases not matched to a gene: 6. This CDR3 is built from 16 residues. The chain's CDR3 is CASSLDRLAGSNEQFF. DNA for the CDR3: TGTGCCAGCAGCTTAGACCGACTAGCGGGGTCTAATGAGCAGTTCTTC.

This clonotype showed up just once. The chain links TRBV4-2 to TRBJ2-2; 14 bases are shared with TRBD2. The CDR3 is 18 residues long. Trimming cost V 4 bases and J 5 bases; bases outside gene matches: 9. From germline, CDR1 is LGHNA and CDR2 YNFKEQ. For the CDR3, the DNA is TGTGCCAGCAGCCCGGGGACTAGCGGGGGCCTTAATACCGGGGAGCTGTTTTTT. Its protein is CASSPGTSGGLNTGELFF.

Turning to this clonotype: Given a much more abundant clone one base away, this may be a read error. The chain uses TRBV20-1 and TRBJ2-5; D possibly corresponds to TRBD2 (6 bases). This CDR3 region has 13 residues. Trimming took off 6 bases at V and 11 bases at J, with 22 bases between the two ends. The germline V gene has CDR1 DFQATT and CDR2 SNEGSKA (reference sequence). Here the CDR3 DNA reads TGCAGTGCCTCACATTGGGGGGAAAATGAGCAGTACTTC. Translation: CSASHWGENEQYF.

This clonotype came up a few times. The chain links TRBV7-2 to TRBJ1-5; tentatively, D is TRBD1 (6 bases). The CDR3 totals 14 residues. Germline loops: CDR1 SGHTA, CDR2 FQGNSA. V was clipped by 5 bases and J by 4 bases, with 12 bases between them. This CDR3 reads CASSLRGWNQPQHF. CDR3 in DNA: TGTGCCAGCAGCCTCAGGGGTTGGAATCAGCCCCAGCATTTT. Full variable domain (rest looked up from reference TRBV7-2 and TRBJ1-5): GAGVSQSPSNKVTEKGKDVELRCDPISGHTALYWYRQSLGQGLEFLIYFQGNSAPDKSGLPSDRFSAERTGGSVSTLTIQRTQQEDSAVYLCASSLRGWNQPQHFGDGTRLSIL.

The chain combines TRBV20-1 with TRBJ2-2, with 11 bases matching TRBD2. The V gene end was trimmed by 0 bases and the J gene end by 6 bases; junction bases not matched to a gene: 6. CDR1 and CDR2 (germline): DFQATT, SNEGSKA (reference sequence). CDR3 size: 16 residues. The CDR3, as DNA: TGCAGTGCTAGAGATCCGTCACTAGCGGGAGCCGGGGAGCTGTTTTTT. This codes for CSARDPSLAGAGELFF.

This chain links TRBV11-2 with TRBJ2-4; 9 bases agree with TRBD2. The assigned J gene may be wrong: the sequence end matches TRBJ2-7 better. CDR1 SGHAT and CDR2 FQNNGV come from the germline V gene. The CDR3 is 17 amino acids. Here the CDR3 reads CASSLWVVAGVFYEQYF. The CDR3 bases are TGTGCCAGCAGCTTATGGGTTGTAGCGGGAGTTTTTTACGAGCAGTACTTC.

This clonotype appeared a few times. For the CDR3, the DNA is TGTGCCAGCAGAGCTTCCAGGGAATCCTACGAGCAGTACTTC. Encoded protein: CASRASRESYEQYF. V is TRBV7-6 and J is TRBJ2-7, with D tentatively TRBD1 (5 bases). CDR3 length: 14 residues. V dropped 6 bases and J dropped 1 base, with 13 bases sitting between them. Germline V gene data show CDR1 as SGHVS and CDR2 as FNYEAQ. The full variable domain, its missing parts supplied by reference TRBV7-6 and TRBJ2-7, is GAGVSQSPRYKVTKRGQDVALRCDPISGHVSLYWYRQALGQGPEFLTYFNYEAQQDKSGLPNDRFSAERPEGSISTLTIQRTEQRDSAMYRCASRASRESYEQYFGPGTRLTVT.

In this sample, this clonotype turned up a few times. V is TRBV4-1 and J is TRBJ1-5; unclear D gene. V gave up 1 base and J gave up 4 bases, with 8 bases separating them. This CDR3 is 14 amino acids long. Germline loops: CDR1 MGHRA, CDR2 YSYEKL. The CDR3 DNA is TGCGCCAGCAGCCAAGTGGGCGAAAATCAGCCCCAGCATTTT. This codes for CASSQVGENQPQHF.

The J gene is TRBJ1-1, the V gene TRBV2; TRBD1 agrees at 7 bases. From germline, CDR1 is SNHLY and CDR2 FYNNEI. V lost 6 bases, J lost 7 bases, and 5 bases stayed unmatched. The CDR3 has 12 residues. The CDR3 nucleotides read TGTGCCAGCAGCACAGGGGTGGGTGAAGCTTTCTTT. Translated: CASSTGVGEAFF.

The CDR3 reads CSAPGRAADTQYF. In DNA, the CDR3 is TGCAGCGCGCCCGGTAGGGCTGCAGATACGCAGTATTTT. The V call is TRBV29-1, the J call TRBJ2-3; D gene ambiguous. This CDR3 is built from 13 residues. V lost 7 bases to trimming and J lost 4 bases, with 15 bases between them. Per germline, CDR1 SQVTM and CDR2 ANQGSEA.

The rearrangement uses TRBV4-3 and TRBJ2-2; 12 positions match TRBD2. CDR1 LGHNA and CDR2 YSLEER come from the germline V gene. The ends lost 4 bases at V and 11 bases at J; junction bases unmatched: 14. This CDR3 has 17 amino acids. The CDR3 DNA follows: TGCGCCAGCAGCCCCGAACTAGCGGGGGGCCTGGTAGGCGAGCTGTTTTTT. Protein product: CASSPELAGGLVGELFF.

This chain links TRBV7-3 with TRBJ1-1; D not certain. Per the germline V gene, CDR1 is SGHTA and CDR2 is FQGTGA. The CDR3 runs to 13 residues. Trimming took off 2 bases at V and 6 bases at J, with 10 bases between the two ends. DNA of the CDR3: TGTGCCAGCAGCTTATCCGCGGCAGCTGAAGCTTTCTTT. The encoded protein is CASSLSAAAEAFF.